These 21 T cell receptor beta chains share one sample of origin, sequenced in a study of blood T cells in healthy people across ages. It was with a sample-barcoded 5' primer and a J-beta primer mix that a second PCR of about 6 to 12 cycles was run. MiXCR, run by TCRdb on the 5' RACE reads, gives a single entry per CDR3 protein. The sample lists roughly 800,000 distinct CDR3 sequences; more than 45% were seen once. The sample comprised blood. The receptors shown here come from a man aged 25 to 45 in good health.

This sequence joins TRBV11-2 and TRBJ2-7, with TRBD1 as a possible D gene (7 bases). The CDR3 has 14 residues. Germline V gene data show CDR1 as SGHAT and CDR2 as FQNNGV. V dropped 7 bases and J dropped 3 bases, with 16 bases sitting between them. CDR3 amino acids: CASTLPGGYYEQYF. In DNA, the CDR3 is TGTGCCAGCACGCTACCAGGGGGGTACTACGAGCAGTACTTC. Variable domain in full (rest from reference TRBV11-2 and TRBJ2-7): EAGVAQSPRYKIIEKRQSVAFWCNPISGHATLYWYQQILGQGPKLLIQFQNNGVVDDSQLPKDRFSAERLKGVDSTLKIQPAKLEDSAVYLCASTLPGGYYEQYFGPGTRLTVT.

This clonotype showed up just a few times. The gene calls are TRBV4-1 and TRBJ1-1; D remains unclear. Germline CDR1 is MGHRA and CDR2 is YSYEKL. This CDR3 has 13 residues. V lost 0 bases, J lost 5 bases, and 7 bases lay in between. As DNA, the CDR3 is TGCGCCAGCAGCCAAGATATGAGGACTGAAGCTTTCTTT. It translates to CASSQDMRTEAFF.

This clonotype occurred a few times. This chain connects TRBV20-1 to TRBJ2-7; TRBD1 is a possible D gene (5 bases). V was cut by 0 bases and J by 0 bases, with 12 bases left in between. The CDR3 covers 15 residues. Per germline, CDR1 DFQATT and CDR2 SNEGSKA (reference sequence). The CDR3 region has the DNA TGCAGTGCTAGAGATCCCAGGGTACTCTCCTACGAGCAGTACTTC. This gives the protein CSARDPRVLSYEQYF.

J is TRBJ1-2 and V is TRBV5-1, with TRBD1 identical over 9 bases. The CDR3 extends over 15 amino acids. Germline V lookup: CDR1 SGHRS, CDR2 YFSETQ. Unmatched junction bases numbered 8, after V lost 4 bases and J lost 4 bases. CDR3 in amino acids: CASSVGQGTRYGYTF. The CDR3 DNA follows: TGCGCCAGCAGCGTCGGACAGGGGACTCGCTATGGCTACACCTTC.

The rearrangement links TRBV4-1 to TRBJ2-6; TRBD1 agrees at 7 bases. The trim removed 6 bases at V and 4 bases at J, leaving 9 bases unmatched. The CDR3 extends over 16 amino acids. Germline-derived CDR1 and CDR2 are MGHRA and YSYEKL. DNA of the CDR3: TGCGCCAGCAGTAGAGGACAGGACGTGGGGGCCAACGTCCTGACTTTC. Its protein is CASSRGQDVGANVLTF.

This clonotype was seen more than once but under ten times. The chain's CDR3 is CASSPRGGSGPNNEQFF. CDR3 in DNA: TGTGCCAGCAGCCCTCGAGGGGGTAGCGGACCAAACAATGAGCAGTTCTTC. This chain links TRBV9 with TRBJ2-1; either TRBD1 or TRBD2 may supply D (6 bases each). The ends were cut back, 4 bases at V and 5 bases at J, with 22 bases in the middle. The germline V gene encodes CDR1 SGDLS and CDR2 YYNGEE. The CDR3 runs to 17 residues.

This sequence joins TRBV9 and TRBJ2-4; TRBD2 matches at 8 bases. Trimming at V came to 2 bases and at J to 0 bases, leaving 4 bases not matched to a gene. The CDR3 contains 16 residues. Germline CDR1 reads SGDLS; CDR2 reads YYNGEE. CDR3 DNA sequence: TGTGCCAGCAGCGTTACTAGCGGCCTAGCCAAAAACATTCAGTACTTC. Protein product: CASSVTSGLAKNIQYF. Full variable domain (rest looked up from reference TRBV9 and TRBJ2-4): DSGVTQTPKHLITATGQRVTLRCSPRSGDLSVYWYQQSLDQGLQFLIQYYNGEERAKGNILERFSAQQFPDLHSELNLSSLELGDSALYFCASSVTSGLAKNIQYFGAGTRLSVL.

The rearrangement joins TRBV20-1 to TRBJ2-7; D is unresolved. CDR3 length: 14 amino acids. V gave up 0 bases and J gave up 2 bases, with 11 bases separating them. CDR1 is DFQATT, CDR2 SNEGSKA, per germline (reference sequence). For the CDR3, the DNA is TGCAGTGCTAGAGATATCACACAGACCTACGAGCAGTACTTC. It codes for CSARDITQTYEQYF.

The CDR3 spells CASSEAGGNSPLHF. The DNA of the CDR3 is TGTGCCAGCAGTGAAGCAGGGGGGAATTCACCCCTCCACTTT. V usage is TRBV28 and J usage is TRBJ1-6; 7 positions agree with TRBD1. The germline V gene has CDR1 MDHEN and CDR2 SYDVKM. CDR3 length: 14 amino acids. V trimming: 5 bases; J trimming: 7 bases; junction bases outside the gene matches: 5.

The chain carries TRBV4-1 and TRBJ1-2; tentative D call: TRBD1 (5 bases). Germline V gives CDR1 MGHRA, CDR2 YSYEKL. CDR3 length: 15 residues. V was trimmed by 5 bases and J by 0 bases, leaving 13 bases between them. The CDR3 is CASSYGTDANYGYTF. The CDR3 region has the DNA TGCGCCAGCAGCTACGGGACGGATGCTAACTATGGCTACACCTTC.

V gene TRBV12-3 or TRBV12-4 combines with J gene TRBJ2-1; 8 nucleotides agree with TRBD1. The CDR3 is made up of 12 amino acids. Unmatched junction bases numbered 3, after V lost 7 bases and J lost 7 bases. The CDR3 sequence is CASTRTGNEQFF. In nucleotides, the CDR3 is TGTGCCAGCACCCGGACAGGGAATGAGCAGTTCTTC.

The J gene is TRBJ2-7, the V gene TRBV20-1, with D possibly being TRBD2 (7 bases). Trimming took 4 bases from V and 4 from J, leaving 14 bases between them. Per the germline V gene, CDR1 is DFQATT and CDR2 is SNEGSKA (reference sequence). This CDR3 comprises 13 residues. CDR3 in DNA: TGCAGTGCTACGGACGGGGGGCTTTACGAGCAGTACTTC. As protein: CSATDGGLYEQYF.

The chain links TRBV6-5 to TRBJ1-1, with D possibly matching TRBD1 (5 bases). The germline V and J ends were trimmed by 11 bases and 7 bases, with 17 bases remaining between them. The CDR3 has 12 residues. CDR1 MNHEY and CDR2 SVGAGI come from the germline V gene. For the CDR3, the DNA is TGTGCCGCCCAGAGGGGATGGGGTGAAGCTTTCTTT. Translation: CAAQRGWGEAFF.

The gene calls are TRBV4-1 and TRBJ1-5, with D possibly TRBD1 on 5 matching bases. Germline CDR1 reads MGHRA; CDR2 reads YSYEKL. The V end was cut by 1 base, the J end by 7 bases, with 20 bases between. CDR3 length: 17 amino acids. The CDR3 is CASSQGAVGGLRQPQHF. As DNA, the CDR3 is TGCGCCAGCAGCCAAGGCGCTGTCGGGGGGTTGAGGCAGCCCCAGCATTTT.

The J gene is TRBJ2-1, the V gene TRBV7-2; TRBD2 matches at 11 bases. The CDR3 consists of 14 residues. The junction had 5 bases not matched to a gene; V was cut back by 7 bases and J by 6 bases. Per the germline V gene, CDR1 is SGHTA and CDR2 is FQGNSA. CDR3 residues: CASTWTSGRNEQFF. DNA of the CDR3: TGTGCCAGCACCTGGACTAGCGGGCGCAATGAGCAGTTCTTC.

V usage is TRBV29-1 and J usage is TRBJ2-1; possibly TRBD2 for D (6 bases). Germline V gene data show CDR1 as SQVTM and CDR2 as ANQGSEA. V was cut by 7 bases and J by 6 bases, with 22 bases left in between. The CDR3 length is 15 residues. The CDR3 is CSAPKGSGSLNEQFF. DNA of the CDR3: TGCAGCGCCCCGAAAGGGTCCGGGAGTCTCAATGAGCAGTTCTTC.

The V gene is TRBV12-3 or TRBV12-4, the J gene TRBJ2-4; D is unclear. Trimming took off 3 bases at V and 11 bases at J, with 20 bases between the two ends. The length of the CDR3 is 15 residues. Written as DNA, the CDR3 is TGTGCCAGCAGTTTCCTGTCTACCCAGAGGAGTGTTCAGTACTTC. Translating gives CASSFLSTQRSVQYF.

This clonotype was counted at least ten times. V gene TRBV11-1 combines with J gene TRBJ2-7, with no clear D. The CDR3 runs 13 residues. Germline V CDR1 and CDR2: SGHAT, FQDESV (reference sequence). V shed 5 bases and J shed 2 bases, with 10 bases lying between them. CDR3 loop: CASSLRTTYEQYF. Here the CDR3 DNA reads TGTGCCAGCAGCCTACGGACCACCTACGAGCAGTACTTC.

This clonotype came up a few times. The chain joins TRBV6-5 to TRBJ2-7, with D tentatively TRBD1 (6 bases). Trimming shortened V by 6 bases and J by 2 bases, and 14 bases separated the two germline ends. CDR3 size: 14 residues. Per germline, CDR1 MNHEY and CDR2 SVGAGI. The CDR3 DNA reads TGTGCCAGCAGGGACGGGACAATAACCTACGAGCAGTACTTC. It specifies CASRDGTITYEQYF.

This chain connects TRBV7-2 to TRBJ2-1; no clear D gene. Germline V gene data show CDR1 as SGHTA and CDR2 as FQGNSA. There are 11 residues in the CDR3. V shed 2 bases and J shed 6 bases, with 2 bases lying between them. Here the CDR3 reads CASSLPNEQFF. The DNA for the CDR3 is TGTGCCAGCAGCTTACCCAATGAGCAGTTCTTC.

This clonotype showed up just once. The rearrangement links TRBV10-3 to TRBJ2-1; TRBD1 agrees at 9 bases. Trimming took 4 bases from V and 1 from J; bases not matched to a gene: 5. This CDR3 spans 16 amino acids. CDR1 is ENHRY, CDR2 SYGVKD, per germline. The CDR3 DNA sequence: TGTGCCATCAGTGGAACCGGGACAGGGTCCTACAATGAGCAGTTCTTC. Residues: CAISGTGTGSYNEQFF.